A selection of T cell receptor beta chains follows, all from one sample in a study of radiation and T cells in renal cell carcinoma. Assay used: immunoSEQ multiplex PCR; TCRdb lists only in-frame clones, some missing. The data contain roughly 45,000 clones, around four fifths of them seen just once; the ten biggest clones take up about 26%. The source was blood, collected from a patient whose treatment included radiotherapy and nephrectomy. These receptors all stem from a woman between 70 and 85 years old with renal cell carcinoma. The CDR3 runs from the conserved cysteine through the conserved F or W. The D gene is left open where the match is weak. Part of the rows lack a size; the others show once, few, many or a class for expanded clones.

d_call clone_size j_call v_call cdr3_nt cdr3_aa
- - TRBJ2-2 TRBV5-1 TGCGCCAGCAGCTTGGAGAGCTACACCGGGGAGCTGTTTTTT CASSLESYTGELFF
TRBD2 few TRBJ2-5 TRBV7-2 TGTGCCAGCAGACCGGGACTAGCGGTAGGAGAGACCCAGTACTTC CASRPGLAVGETQYF
- - TRBJ2-6 TRBV4-3 TGCGCCAGCAGCCAAGATCTTCCCAGCTCTGGGGCCAACGTCCTGACTTTC CASSQDLPSSGANVLTF
- - TRBJ1-6 TRBV6-5 TGTGCCAGCCGGAGCTCCTATAATTCACCCCTCCACTTT CASRSSYNSPLHF
- - TRBJ1-2 TRBV7-6 TGTGCCGTGGGGGGGGCCGGAGGCCACACCTTC CAVGGAGGHTF
- - TRBJ2-1 TRBV11-3 TGTGCCAGCAGCTTACAGGGGGGGGCTGAGCAGTTCTTC CASSLQGGAEQFF
TRBD1 once TRBJ2-5 TRBV5-1 TGCGCCAGCAGCGCGACAGGGCGCCAAGAGACCCAGTACTTC CASSATGRQETQYF
- - TRBJ1-4 TRBV7-9 TGTGCCAGCAGCGCCTTCGGGGATGTTCGGGAAAAACTGTTTTTT CASSAFGDVREKLFF
TRBD2 - TRBJ2-7 TRBV20-1 TGCAGTGCCCGGGGGGGGGACGAGCAGTACTTC CSARGGDEQYF
- few TRBJ2-3 TRBV9 TGTGCCAGCAGCTCGAGGAAGGGGGATACGCAGTATTTT CASSSRKGDTQYF
TRBD1 - TRBJ1-3 TRBV5-4 TGTGCCAGCAGCGACGACAGGGTTCGCGGAAACACCATATATTTT CASSDDRVRGNTIYF
- - TRBJ1-5 TRBV19 TGTGCCAGTAGTATGGGCCGCCATCCCCAGCCCCAGCATTTT CASSMGRHPQPQHF
- - TRBJ1-5 TRBV5-1 TGCGCCAGCAGAGCTTCAGACCGGGACCCCAAGCATTTT CASRASDRDPKHF
- - TRBJ2-3 TRBV11-2 TGTGCCAGCAGCTCCCACGAGGCAAGCACAGATACGCAGTATTTT CASSSHEASTDTQYF
TRBD2 - TRBJ2-7 TRBV18 TGTGCCAGCTCACCGGAGCGGGGATCCTACGAGCAGTACTTC CASSPERGSYEQYF
TRBD1 - TRBJ2-5 TRBV7-2 TGTGCCAGCAGCTGGGGACAGCACCAAGAGACCCAGTACTTC CASSWGQHQETQYF
- - TRBJ2-2 TRBV27 TGTGCCAGCAGCTCAATCTTGTTTGGGCGCCGCAGGACCGGGGAGCTGTTTTTT CASSSILFGRRRTGELFF
- - TRBJ2-7 TRBV6-6 TGTGCCAGCAGTTACTCGAGTGGTAGCTCCTACGAGCAGTACTTC CASSYSSGSSYEQYF
- - TRBJ1-2 TRBV4-3 TGCGCCAGCAGCCAAGCTCTCGGCTTAAACTATGGCTACACCTTC CASSQALGLNYGYTF
- few TRBJ2-6 TRBV9 TGTGCCAGCAGCGCGACCCTTTTGGGCTCTGGGGCCAACGTCCTGACTTTC CASSATLLGSGANVLTF
TRBD2 - TRBJ2-5 TRBV7-7 TGTGCCAGCAGCTACCTAGCGGGGGAGACCCAGTACTTC CASSYLAGETQYF
- few TRBJ2-1 TRBV2 TGTGCCAGCAGTGAATTATTACAGTCCCCCTACAATGAGCAGTTCTTC CASSELLQSPYNEQFF
- once TRBJ2-1 TRBV5-6 TGTGCCAGCAGCTTGTGGGGTAGCGCCCACAATGAGCAGTTCTTC CASSLWGSAHNEQFF
- - TRBJ1-1 TRBV9 TGTGCCAGCAGCGTAGTTACGGGGAACACTGAAGCTTTCTTT CASSVVTGNTEAFF
TRBD1 - TRBJ2-1 TRBV7-8 TGTGCCAGCACCCCCAGGGGGTACAATGAGCAGTTCTTC CASTPRGYNEQFF
- - TRBJ1-2 TRBV12-5 TGTGCTAGTGGTTACGACGGTAACTATGGCTACACCTTC CASGYDGNYGYTF
- - TRBJ1-2 TRBV5-8 TGTGCCAGCAGCCTTACAGACTATGGCTACACCTTC CASSLTDYGYTF
- - TRBJ2-7 TRBV6-1 TGTGCCAGCAGGGGGTCGGGATCTACCTACGAGCAGTACTTC CASRGSGSTYEQYF
- - TRBJ2-7 TRBV11-3 TGTGCCAGCAGCGCAGACAGGCGGCACCGCTCCTACGAGCAGTACTTC CASSADRRHRSYEQYF
TRBD1 - TRBJ1-4 TRBV5-1 TGCGCCAGCAGGCTCCCGGGACAGGGGAACGAAAAACTGTTTTTT CASRLPGQGNEKLFF
TRBD1 - TRBJ2-6 TRBV5-1 TGCGCCAGCAGCTTGGCAGGGGGTGGGGCCAACGTCCTGACTTTC CASSLAGGGANVLTF
TRBD1 - TRBJ2-2 TRBV6-1 TGTGCCAGCGAACAGGGGATCACCGGGGAGCTGTTTTTT CASEQGITGELFF
- - TRBJ2-1 TRBV7-9 TGTGCCAGCAGCTTAGAGGGACGGAGGCAGTTCTTC CASSLEGRRQFF
- - TRBJ2-2 TRBV18 TGTGCCAGCTCACCAGTGAGGGGGGCGAACACCGGGGAGCTGTTTTTT CASSPVRGANTGELFF
- - TRBJ2-5 TRBV6-5 TGTGCCAGCAGTTACTGGGTCGGAGAGACCCAGTACTTC CASSYWVGETQYF
- - TRBJ2-5 TRBV11-2 TGTGCCAGCAGCTTAGGGGTACAAGAGACCCAGTACTTC CASSLGVQETQYF
- - TRBJ2-2 TRBV11-3 TGTGCCAGCAGCTTTGGGGGGAAATCCGGGGAGCTGTTTTTT CASSFGGKSGELFF
- - TRBJ1-1 TRBV7-6 TGTGCCAGCAGCTTAGGTCATAAACTGAACACTGAAGCTTTCTTT CASSLGHKLNTEAFF
- - TRBJ2-1 TRBV10-2 TGCGCCAGCAGTGAGGGTTCCAATGAGCAGTTCTTC CASSEGSNEQFF
TRBD1 - TRBJ2-1 TRBV9 TGTGCCAGCAGCTCGGGGACAGGGGCGTTGAATGAGCAGTTCTTC CASSSGTGALNEQFF
- - TRBJ2-7 TRBV6-5 TGTGCCAGCTCATCCCCAGGGAACAGAAAGCAGTACTTC CASSSPGNRKQYF
- - TRBJ1-2 TRBV25-1 TGTGCCAGCAGTCGGTTCTCCTATGGCTACACCTTC CASSRFSYGYTF
- - TRBJ1-2 TRBV5-4 TGTGCCAGCAGCCCGGGGGGGGGTGGCTACACCTTC CASSPGGGGYTF
TRBD2 - TRBJ2-2 TRBV7-3 TGTGCCAGCAGCTTAACGCCTAGCGGGACGGCGACTACCGGGGAGCTGTTTTTT CASSLTPSGTATTGELFF
- - TRBJ1-6 TRBV4-1 TGCGCCAGCAGCCAAGAACGGGGCTCCTATAATTCACCCCTCCACTTT CASSQERGSYNSPLHF
- - TRBJ1-2 TRBV6-5 TGTGCCAGCAGTTACGGGCACTATGGCTACACCTTC CASSYGHYGYTF
TRBD2 - TRBJ2-7 TRBV6-5 TGTGCCAGCAGGAGGGACTCCGGACTAGACTACGAGCAGTACTTC CASRRDSGLDYEQYF
- - TRBJ2-5 TRBV30 TGTGCCTGGGGTACCGAGACCCAGTACTTC CAWGTETQYF
- - TRBJ2-7 TRBV10-2 TGCGCCAGCAGTGGACAGGTACACGAGCAGTACTTC CASSGQVHEQYF
- - TRBJ2-3 TRBV2 TGTGCCGGGACGGGGAGCACAGATACGCAGTATTTT CAGTGSTDTQYF
TRBD2 - TRBJ2-3 TRBV2 TGTGCCAGCAGGGGGGGACTAGCGGGAGGCACAGATACGCAGTATTTT CASRGGLAGGTDTQYF
- - TRBJ2-7 TRBV5-8 TGTGCCAGCAGCTATCGGACATCCTGGGAGCAGTACTTC CASSYRTSWEQYF
TRBD1 once TRBJ1-1 TRBV6-1 TGTGCCAGCAGTGCAGGGGGGAGTGGCGCTGAAGCTTTCTTT CASSAGGSGAEAFF